A few counts support the clone carrying this TCR beta chain. As to time point: patch test 1, 2 weeks after DPC sensitization. This sample's treatment: therapeutic diphenylcyclopropenone sensitization with weekly scalp DPC. Study processing details: The number of TCRs in each sample had a median of approximately 93,000 and spanned 23,224 to 690,600. TCRdb re-derived calls from the RACE reads in MiXCR, one entry per CDR3 protein. These V and J calls originate from TCRdb's pipeline instead of the authors' own analysis. Of tens of thousands of distinct CDR3 sequences listed, about 9% were seen once; the top ten hold roughly 14%. This CDR3 has 13 residues. Trimming took off 6 bases at V and 5 bases at J, with 13 bases between the two ends. CDR1 DFQATT and CDR2 SNEGSKA come from the germline V gene (reference sequence). This entry belongs to a study of human T cells and chemical hapten exposure. Background on the study: Upper back patch tests used 0.01% DPC, scored after 6 days.

The chain combines TRBV20-1 with TRBJ2-2; the D gene could be TRBD1 or TRBD2 (6 bases each). This TCR derives from a woman between 35 and 50 years old with alopecia areata. Some clones in this sample may be carry-over from other donors' samples. Source: whole blood, taken in connection with sensitization to the hapten diphenylcyclopropenone (DPC). The CDR3 loop reads CSAGGEGTGELFF. The CDR3 DNA reads as TGCAGTGCCGGGGGCGAAGGTACCGGGGAGCTGTTTTTT.